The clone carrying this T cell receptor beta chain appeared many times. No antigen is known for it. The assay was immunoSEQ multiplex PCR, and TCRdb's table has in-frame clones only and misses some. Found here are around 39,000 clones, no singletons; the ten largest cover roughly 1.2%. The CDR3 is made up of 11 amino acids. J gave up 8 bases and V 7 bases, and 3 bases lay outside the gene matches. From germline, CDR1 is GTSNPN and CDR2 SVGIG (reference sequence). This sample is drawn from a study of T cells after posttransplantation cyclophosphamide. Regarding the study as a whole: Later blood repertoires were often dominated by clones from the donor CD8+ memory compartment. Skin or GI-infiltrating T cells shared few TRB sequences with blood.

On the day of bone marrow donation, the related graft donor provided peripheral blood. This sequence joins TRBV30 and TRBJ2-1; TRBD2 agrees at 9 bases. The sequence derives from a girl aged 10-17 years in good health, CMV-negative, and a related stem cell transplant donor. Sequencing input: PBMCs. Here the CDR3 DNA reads TGTGCCTCGACTAGCGGCTATGAGCAGTTCTTC. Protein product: CASTSGYEQFF. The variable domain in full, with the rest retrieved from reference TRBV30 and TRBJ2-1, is SQTIHQWPATLVQPVGSPLSLECTVEGTSNPNLYWYRQAAGRGLQLLFYSVGIGQISSEVPQNLSASRPQDRQFILSSKKLLLSDSGFYLCASTSGYEQFFGPGTRLTVL.